This TCR beta chain was retrieved from a study of regulatory T cells in long-lasting Graves disease. According to the study, TCR beta libraries were built with iRepertoire HTBI primers and CDR3-region Arm-PCR. TCRdb re-derived calls from the multiplex PCR reads in MiXCR, one entry per CDR3 protein. The sample holds some 450,000 distinct CDR3 sequences, about 20% seen once. Indicated time point: persistent/refractory GD, antithyroid drugs over 5 years with positive TRAb. Construction of the TCR library relied on RNA isolated from PBMCs. CDR3 length: 16 amino acids. In germline, CDR1 is SGHTA, CDR2 FQGNSA. Trimming at V came to 0 bases and at J to 4 bases, leaving 6 bases not matched to a gene.

The TCR was taken from a female donor with Graves disease. The sequenced sample was peripheral blood mononuclear cells (PBMCs), obtained when the disease was refractory, from a patient treated with antithyroid drugs. The chain employs TRBV7-2 and TRBJ1-5, with 7 bases that match TRBD1. CDR3 residues: CASSLATTGTNQPQHF. The CDR3 DNA follows: TGTGCCAGCAGCTTAGCGACGACAGGGACAAATCAGCCCCAGCATTTT.